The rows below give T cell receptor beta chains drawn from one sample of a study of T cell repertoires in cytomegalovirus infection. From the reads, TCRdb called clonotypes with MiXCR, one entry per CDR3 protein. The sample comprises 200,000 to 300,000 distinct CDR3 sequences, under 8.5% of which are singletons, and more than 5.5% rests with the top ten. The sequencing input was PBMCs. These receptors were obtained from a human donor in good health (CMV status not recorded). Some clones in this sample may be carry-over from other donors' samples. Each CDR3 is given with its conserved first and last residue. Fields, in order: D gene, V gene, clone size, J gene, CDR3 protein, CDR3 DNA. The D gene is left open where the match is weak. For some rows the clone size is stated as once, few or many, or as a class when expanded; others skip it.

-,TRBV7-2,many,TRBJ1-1,CASSPIWSPEAFF,TGTGCCAGCAGTCCCATTTGGTCACCAGAAGCTTTCTTT
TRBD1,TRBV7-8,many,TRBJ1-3,CASSLRQGHGNTIYF,TGTGCCAGCAGCTTGAGACAGGGACATGGAAACACCATATATTTT
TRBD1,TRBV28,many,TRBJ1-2,CASETTGSYGYTF,TGTGCCAGCGAGACGACAGGGAGTTATGGCTACACCTTC
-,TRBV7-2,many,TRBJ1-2,CASTPARFATANYGYTF,TGTGCCAGCACTCCCGCAAGGTTCGCTACGGCGAACTATGGCTACACCTTC
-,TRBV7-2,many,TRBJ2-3,CASSRDDSTDTQYF,TGTGCCAGCAGCCGGGACGACTCCACAGATACGCAGTATTTT
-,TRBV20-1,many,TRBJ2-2,CSARDLTGMELFF,TGCAGTGCTAGAGATTTAACAGGGATGGAGCTGTTTTTT
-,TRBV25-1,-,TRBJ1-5,CASSEGGGRQPQHF,TGTGCCAGCAGTGAAGGGGGGGGGCGGCAGCCCCAGCATTTT
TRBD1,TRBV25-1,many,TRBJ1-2,CASSSASGTAGKGYTF,TGTGCCAGCAGTAGCGCCTCGGGGACAGCGGGGAAGGGCTACACCTTC
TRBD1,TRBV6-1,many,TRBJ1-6,CASRGQGDNSPLHF,TGTGCCAGCAGGGGACAGGGAGATAATTCACCCCTCCACTTT
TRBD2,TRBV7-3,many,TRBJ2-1,CASSFGTSGSYNEQFF,TGTGCCAGCAGCTTCGGGACTAGCGGGTCCTACAATGAGCAGTTCTTC
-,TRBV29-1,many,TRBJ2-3,CSAGGQGTSTDTQYF,TGCAGCGCAGGGGGGCAAGGGACAAGCACAGATACGCAGTATTTT